A single sample gave rise to the 22 T cell receptor beta chains below, sequenced in a study of shared clonotypes between healthy human individuals. The protocol was immunoSEQ multiplex PCR, while the TCRdb copy is restricted to in-frame clones and leaves out a portion. Seen here are about 2.3 million clones, approximately 93% observed once, and the top ten hold 0.39%. Sequencing was done on a sample of naive CD4+ T cells from PBMCs. Stated subset: CD45RA+ positively selected. These receptors all stem from a man aged 18 to 35 in good health. Some clones in this sample may be carry-over from other donors' samples.

DNA of the CDR3: TGTGCCAGCAGTGAAGCTTTGGTGCGGGGGCTCAGCACAGATACGCAGTATTTT. As protein: CASSEALVRGLSTDTQYF. The chain links TRBV6-1 to TRBJ2-3; D is perhaps TRBD2 (7 bases). From germline, CDR1 is MNHNS and CDR2 SASEGT. With 0 bases removed from V and 0 bases from J, the gap between germline ends came to 16 bases. CDR3 length: 18 residues.

The rearrangement uses TRBV28 and TRBJ1-2; the match to TRBD1 covers 7 bases. CDR1 MDHEN and CDR2 SYDVKM come from the germline V gene. J gave up 3 bases and V 7 bases, and 5 bases lay outside the gene matches. The CDR3 extends over 13 amino acids. The chain's CDR3 is CASTSTGYYGYTF. In DNA form, the CDR3 reads TGTGCCAGCACCTCGACAGGGTACTATGGCTACACCTTC.

In its sample, this clone was seen once. The rearrangement joins TRBV6-4 to TRBJ1-1, with D perhaps TRBD1 (6 bases). The germline V gene has CDR1 MRHNA and CDR2 SNTAGT. This CDR3 region has 16 residues. Trimming stripped 5 bases from V and 4 bases from J, with 20 bases between. CDR3 DNA sequence: TGTGCCAGCAGTCCCCCGGGGGCGCGAGGTGTCACTGAAGCTTTCTTT. This gives the protein CASSPPGARGVTEAFF.

This rearrangement joins TRBV10-3 to TRBJ1-5, with D perhaps TRBD1 (5 bases). The V and J ends lost 1 base and 7 bases respectively, with 5 bases between them. CDR3 length: 12 residues. Germline V CDR1 and CDR2: ENHRY, SYGVKD. The CDR3 is CAISEWGQPQHF. CDR3 sequence (DNA): TGTGCCATCAGTGAGTGGGGGCAGCCCCAGCATTTT.

A single count supports this clone. The chain joins TRBV10-3 to TRBJ2-7; D gene uncertain. Germline CDR1 is ENHRY and CDR2 is SYGVKD. Deletions cut 2 bases from V and 0 bases from J, with 14 bases between. This CDR3 has 16 residues. CDR3 residues: CAISEVDRSNSYEQYF. CDR3 DNA: TGTGCCATCAGTGAGGTGGATCGGAGTAACTCCTACGAGCAGTACTTC.

Concerning this clone itself: One junction end does not reproduce the germline sequence, and a read error may be involved. This rearrangement joins TRBV27 to TRBJ2-7; 7 bases fit TRBD1. Germline loops: CDR1 MNHEY, CDR2 SMNVEV (reference sequence). CDR3 length: 17 amino acids. CDR3 amino acids: CASSVSSLDRHWYEQYF. The CDR3, as DNA: TGTGCCAGCAGTGTATCCTCTCTGGACAGGCATTGGTACGAGCAGTACTTC.

This chain joins TRBV2 and TRBJ1-1; possibly TRBD1 for D (6 bases). This CDR3 is 14 amino acids long. Germline lookup yields CDR1 SNHLY and CDR2 FYNNEI. Trimming removed 4 bases from V and 10 bases from J, with 19 bases in between. The CDR3 protein is CASSVSREGGPAFF. The CDR3 nucleotides read TGTGCCAGCAGTGTATCACGGGAAGGGGGGCCAGCTTTCTTT.

CDR3 sequence (DNA): TGTGCCAGCAGTTTCGCAGGGTCGGCCTACAATGAGCAGTTCTTC. It specifies CASSFAGSAYNEQFF. This chain joins TRBV28 and TRBJ2-1, with TRBD1 as a possible D gene (5 bases). V dropped 3 bases and J dropped 2 bases, with 11 bases sitting between them. Germline CDR1 MDHEN, CDR2 SYDVKM. The CDR3 contains 15 residues.

V gene TRBV15 combines with J gene TRBJ2-3; TRBD2 matches at 9 bases. The CDR3 is made up of 17 amino acids. In germline, CDR1 is LNHNV, CDR2 YYDKDF (reference sequence). With 0 bases clipped from V and 5 bases from J, the junction kept 9 bases outside the gene matches. The CDR3 sequence: CATSRDKREASGDTQYF. As DNA, the CDR3 is TGTGCCACCAGCAGAGATAAGCGGGAGGCGTCAGGAGATACGCAGTATTTT. Complete variable domain (other parts from reference TRBV15 and TRBJ2-3): DAMVIQNPRYQVTQFGKPVTLSCSQTLNHNVMYWYQQKSSQAPKLLFHYYDKDFNNEADTPDNFQSRRPNTSFCFLDIRSPGLGDTAMYLCATSRDKREASGDTQYFGPGTRLTVL.

The J gene is TRBJ2-7, the V gene TRBV27; D is perhaps TRBD2 (6 bases). V lost 5 bases and J 0 bases, leaving 11 bases between the germline ends. The CDR3 is 14 amino acids. CDR1 and CDR2 from the germline V gene are MNHEY and SMNVEV (reference sequence). The CDR3 DNA sequence: TGTGCCAGCAGTACCGATAGCGGCTCCTACGAGCAGTACTTC. Its translation is CASSTDSGSYEQYF.

V usage is TRBV5-6 and J usage is TRBJ1-6; D remains ambiguous. This CDR3 is built from 14 residues. Trimming removed 1 base from V and 6 bases from J, with 8 bases in between. Germline CDR1 is SGHDT and CDR2 is YYEEEE. CDR3 amino acids: CASSLRGLNSPLHF. CDR3 nucleotides: TGTGCCAGCAGCTTGAGAGGGCTTAATTCACCCCTCCACTTT.

V is TRBV6-5 and J is TRBJ1-3; D call uncertain. Germline CDR1 and CDR2: MNHEY and SVGAGI. Trimming left V 6 bases short and J 0 bases short, with 6 bases between. The CDR3 is 13 amino acids. CDR3 residues: CASRDPSGNTIYF. The CDR3 DNA sequence: TGTGCCAGCAGGGATCCCTCTGGAAACACCATATATTTT.

In the case of this clone: Other nucleotide sequences in the sample specify the same CDR3. This rearrangement joins TRBV28 to TRBJ2-7; TRBD2 aligns across 8 bases. The trim removed 7 bases at V and 4 bases at J, leaving 15 bases unmatched. The CDR3 runs 16 residues. Per germline, CDR1 MDHEN and CDR2 SYDVKM. Written as DNA, the CDR3 is TGTGCCAGCACCCCGGGGGGGGGACGGTCCTCTTACGAGCAGTACTTC. Protein product: CASTPGGGRSSYEQYF.

With regard to this clone: Other DNA sequences in this sample translate to the same CDR3. The chain employs TRBV28 and TRBJ2-3; no clear D. The CDR3 extends over 13 amino acids. Germline V CDR1 and CDR2: MDHEN, SYDVKM. The V and J ends lost 7 bases and 1 base respectively, with 9 bases between them. CDR3 DNA sequence: TGTGCCAGCACCCCCGCGGGCACAGATACGCAGTATTTT. Translating gives CASTPAGTDTQYF.

V usage is TRBV7-9 and J usage is TRBJ2-5; 12 bases are shared with TRBD1. The CDR3 has 13 amino acids. After removal of 7 bases from V and 7 bases from J, the junction contained 4 bases not matched to a gene. Germline CDR1 is SEHNR and CDR2 is FQNEAQ (reference sequence). CDR3 in DNA: TGTGCCAGCAAGGGACAGGGGGCAGGGACCCAGTACTTC. Encoded protein: CASKGQGAGTQYF.

The rearrangement links TRBV6-6 to TRBJ2-7; 10 bases match TRBD1. The V and J ends lost 5 bases and 3 bases, in that order; junction bases with no gene match: 7. Germline V CDR1 and CDR2: MNHNY, SVGAGI (reference sequence). The CDR3 is 15 amino acids. The CDR3 reads CASSLTTGGIYEQYF. The CDR3 DNA is TGTGCCAGCAGTCTGACGACAGGGGGCATCTACGAGCAGTACTTC.

The gene calls are TRBV28 and TRBJ2-7; D gene uncertain. Germline CDR1 is MDHEN and CDR2 is SYDVKM. The germline V and J ends were trimmed by 5 bases and 0 bases, with 20 bases remaining between them. The CDR3 length is 17 residues. The CDR3 nucleotides read TGTGCCAGCAGTCGCCGAGCTCCCCCACTATCCTCCTACGAGCAGTACTTC. It yields the protein CASSRRAPPLSSYEQYF.

The chain is built from TRBV25-1 and TRBJ1-4; D is unclear. CDR3 length: 14 amino acids. CDR1 MGHDK and CDR2 SYGVNS come from the germline V gene. V shed 3 bases and J shed 8 bases, with 13 bases lying between them. This CDR3 reads CASSDGLNKEKLFF. The CDR3 nucleotides read TGTGCCAGCAGTGATGGCCTAAATAAGGAAAAACTGTTTTTT.

The chain recombines TRBV27 with TRBJ2-2; D gene uncertain. V was clipped by 3 bases and J by 0 bases, with 20 bases between them. This CDR3 has 19 amino acids. The germline CDR1 and CDR2 sequences are MNHEY and SMNVEV (reference sequence). The CDR3 DNA follows: TGTGCCAGCAGTTTCTCGCGGAAGCTAACATTCGCGAACACCGGGGAGCTGTTTTTT. Protein product: CASSFSRKLTFANTGELFF.

J is TRBJ2-1 and V is TRBV5-8; D possibly corresponds to TRBD2 (6 bases). With 4 bases removed from V and 4 bases from J, the gap between germline ends came to 15 bases. In germline, CDR1 is SGHTS, CDR2 YDEGEE. The CDR3 has 15 amino acids. The CDR3 is CASSRPIAEYNEQFF. In DNA form, the CDR3 reads TGTGCCAGCAGCCGGCCAATAGCGGAATACAATGAGCAGTTCTTC.

The chain is built from TRBV4-2 and TRBJ2-1, with 15 nucleotides matching TRBD2. The junction had 8 bases not matched to a gene; V was cut back by 2 bases and J by 0 bases. The CDR3 is made up of 20 amino acids. Germline-derived CDR1 and CDR2 are LGHNA and YNFKEQ. The CDR3 sequence is CASSQPGTSGRPVSYNEQFF. CDR3 DNA sequence: TGTGCCAGCAGCCAACCCGGGACTAGCGGGAGGCCAGTCTCCTACAATGAGCAGTTCTTC.

This clone was counted once. The chain is built from TRBV6-4 and TRBJ2-4, with TRBD2 as a possible D gene (7 bases). The CDR3 runs 18 residues. V lost 7 bases to trimming and J lost 4 bases, with 26 bases between them. Germline V gene sequence: CDR1 MRHNA, CDR2 SNTAGT. The CDR3 coding sequence is TGTGCCAGCACCGAAGGGGGATGGGCAGGGAGGGGGAAAAACATTCAGTACTTC. The encoded protein is CASTEGGWAGRGKNIQYF.